The entry below gives a single T cell receptor (beta chain) sequence along with its context. The sample belongs to a study of blood T cells in healthy people across ages. The use of a sample-barcoded 5' primer and a J-beta primer mix characterized a second PCR of about 7 to 12 cycles. TCRdb re-called the 5' RACE reads through MiXCR, storing one row per CDR3 protein. The sample includes about 1.4 million distinct CDR3 sequences, roughly 64% of them seen just once. The CDR3 consists of 16 residues. Germline V gene lookup returns CDR1 MGHRA and CDR2 YSYEKL. Trimming removed 0 bases from V and 13 bases from J, with 22 bases in between.

This sequence was found in a man younger than 35 in good health. Source material: blood. The chain recombines TRBV4-1 with TRBJ2-1, with unresolved D. The CDR3 loop reads CASSQDEKVAVETQFF. CDR3 sequence (DNA): TGCGCCAGCAGCCAAGATGAGAAGGTGGCTGTGGAGACCCAGTTCTTC.